Below are 4 T cell receptor beta chains sequenced from a single sample in a study of T cell changes during pregnancy in multiple sclerosis. The table came from immunoSEQ multiplex PCR; TCRdb's copy has only in-frame clones and leaves some out. The data show about 75,000 clones, about 90% seen once. Material: peripheral blood, obtained in the first trimester of pregnancy. These TCRs come from a female donor in good health, enrolled as a control in a pregnancy study.

The chain's CDR3 is CASSSRAGGNQPQHF. In DNA form, the CDR3 reads TGTGCCAGCAGTTCCCGGGCGGGGGGCAATCAGCCCCAGCATTTT. This sequence joins TRBV6-5 and TRBJ1-5, with D possibly TRBD1 on 5 matching bases. The V end was cut by 4 bases, the J end by 2 bases, with 12 bases between. Germline CDR1 MNHEY, CDR2 SVGAGI. The CDR3 spans 15 residues.

The chain couples TRBV7-2 to TRBJ2-7, with D tentatively TRBD1 (6 bases). The CDR3 runs to 15 residues. Germline-derived CDR1 and CDR2 are SGHTA and FQGNSA. Trimming shortened V by 8 bases and J by 6 bases, and 23 bases separated the two germline ends. CDR3 sequence: CASGRRTDGLGEQYF. The DNA of the CDR3 is TGTGCCAGCGGACGGAGGACAGATGGGTTAGGCGAGCAGTACTTC. Drawing the rest from reference TRBV7-2 and TRBJ2-7, the complete variable domain is GAGVSQSPSNKVTEKGKDVELRCDPISGHTALYWYRQSLGQGLEFLIYFQGNSAPDKSGLPSDRFSAERTGGSVSTLTIQRTQQEDSAVYLCASGRRTDGLGEQYFGPGTRLTVT.

A single count supports this clone. The chain joins TRBV5-1 to TRBJ1-1, with TRBD1 as a possible D gene (6 bases). This CDR3 region has 13 residues. The V and J ends lost 1 base and 5 bases respectively, with 9 bases between them. Germline lookup yields CDR1 SGHRS and CDR2 YFSETQ. DNA for the CDR3: TGCGCCAGCAGCTTGTCCAGGGGAACTGAAGCTTTCTTT. Its protein is CASSLSRGTEAFF. The full variable domain, in which reference TRBV5-1 and TRBJ1-1 provide the parts outside the CDR3, is KAGVTQTPRYLIKTRGQQVTLSCSPISGHRSVSWYQQTPGQGLQFLFEYFSETQRNKGNFPGRFSGRQFSNSRSEMNVSTLELGDSALYLCASSLSRGTEAFFGQGTRLTVV.

The J gene is TRBJ1-2, the V gene TRBV20-1; 9 nucleotides agree with TRBD1. Germline CDR1 reads DFQATT; CDR2 reads SNEGSKA (reference sequence). Trimming removed 5 bases from V and 7 bases from J; junction bases left unmatched: 2. The CDR3 length is 11 residues. This CDR3 is CSAGDRVGYTF. Written as DNA, the CDR3 is TGCAGTGCTGGGGACAGGGTTGGCTACACCTTC.